Listed here is a single T cell receptor (beta chain). In the original workflow: Using reference gene primer amplification, nucleated cell counts were estimated. TCRdb's table, derived via immunoSEQ multiplex PCR, lists solely in-frame clones and lacks some. The DNA was the basis for D and trimming; V, J and clone size are from that table. The repertoire holds some 380,000 clones, with roughly 90% as singletons. The sample belongs to a study of blood T cell repertoires in COVID-19. Overall study: COVID-19 samples collected from the United States, Italy and Spain covered acute and convalescent phases.

The germline gives CDR1 SGDLS, CDR2 YYNGEE. The length of the CDR3 is 15 residues. Trimming cost V 4 bases and J 5 bases, with 18 bases left between them. The sequenced sample consisted of peripheral blood. The J gene is TRBJ1-2, the V gene TRBV9; a possible D gene is TRBD1 (5 bases). The sequence was collected from a man younger than 30 with active or convalescent COVID-19. The CDR3 DNA reads TGTGCCAGCAGCAAAAACAGGATAACTGGTTATGGCTACACCTTC. Translating it yields CASSKNRITGYGYTF.